The present TCR beta chain was sequenced within a study of T cell responses to AZD1222 COVID-19 vaccine. Sequencing used immunoSEQ multiplex PCR; TCRdb keeps in-frame clones, though not all of them. The table records approximately 130,000 clones, more than 80% of them present only once. V was clipped by 4 bases and J by 6 bases; unmatched bases: 6. CDR1 LNHDA and CDR2 SQIVND come from the germline V gene (reference sequence). The CDR3 is 15 residues long. Material: peripheral blood, obtained 28 days after the second dose of the MenACWY control vaccine. This clonotype originated in an adult who received the MenACWY meningococcal vaccine as a control. The chain combines TRBV19 with TRBJ1-6; 7 bases fit TRBD1. DNA of the CDR3: TGTGCCAGTAGTACCCTTACAGGGGCTAATTCACCCCTCCACTTT. Its translation is CASSTLTGANSPLHF.